The source of this TCR beta chain is a study of control samples from healthy donors and cancer patients. Data came from immunoSEQ multiplex PCR; TCRdb stores just in-frame clones and leaves some out. The sample lists around 71,000 clones, over 75% seen once, with about 2.1% in the top ten. Source material: PBMCs. This TCR derives from a woman aged 50 to 60 with head and neck cancer.

CDR3 bases: TGTGCCAGCAGCCAATCCCCCCAGGGGGGGAACTATGGCTACACCTTC. This encodes CASSQSPQGGNYGYTF. The chain recombines TRBV16 with TRBJ1-2; 7 positions agree with TRBD1. CDR1 and CDR2 (germline): KGHSY, FQNENV. J was trimmed by 2 bases and V by 0 bases; bases with no gene match: 6. CDR3 length equals 16 residues.